The present TCR beta chain was sequenced within a study of regulatory T cells in long-lasting Graves disease. This clonotype was picked up a small number of times. Time point specified: newly diagnosed GD, antithyroid drugs for less than 3 months. After RNA was extracted from PBMCs, the TCR library was made from it. HTBI primers from iRepertoire and Arm-PCR of CDR3 regions yielded the TCR beta libraries. TCRdb re-derived calls from the multiplex PCR reads in MiXCR, one entry per CDR3 protein. Altogether about 470,000 distinct CDR3 sequences are present, approximately 15% being singletons, with the ten largest covering approximately 15%. From germline, CDR1 is LGHNA and CDR2 YNFKEQ. This CDR3 has 16 amino acids. With 0 bases removed from V and 1 base from J, the gap between germline ends came to 10 bases. The same specimen was also included in a second study, on T cells in Graves' hyperthyroidism and ophthalmopathy.

The chain combines TRBV4-2 with TRBJ2-1; D tentatively reads TRBD1 or TRBD2 (5 bases each). The source of this sequence is a woman aged 25-40 years with Graves disease. Sample: peripheral blood mononuclear cells (PBMCs), taken at new diagnosis, from a patient treated with antithyroid drugs. The CDR3 DNA reads TGTGCCAGCAGCCAAGAGCGGTGGGGGTCCTACAATGAGCAGTTCTTC. Residues: CASSQERWGSYNEQFF.